This TCR beta chain was sequenced in a study of cytomegalovirus exposure and HLA in healthy donors. Turning to the study itself: Across under 450 genotyped donors, approximately 81% landed in the Caucasian-associated ancestry cluster.

Germline CDR1 SGHRS, CDR2 YFSETQ. The CDR3 contains 15 residues. V dropped 4 bases and J dropped 0 bases, with 14 bases sitting between them. The PCR ran on 60 Vbeta and 13 Jbeta primers. Only in-frame clones appear in the TCRdb table, and some are missing; sequencing was by immunoSEQ multiplex PCR. Of approximately 190,000 clones in the sample, roughly 90% were seen once. This clone was picked up one time. The receptor was derived from a boy aged 2-9 years in good health and CMV-seronegative. The sequencing sample was made of PBMCs. The rearrangement links TRBV5-1 to TRBJ2-7; possibly TRBD1 for D (7 bases). CDR3 sequence reads: CASSGGTVDSYEQYF. CDR3 in DNA: TGCGCCAGCAGCGGGGGGACAGTAGACTCCTACGAGCAGTACTTC.